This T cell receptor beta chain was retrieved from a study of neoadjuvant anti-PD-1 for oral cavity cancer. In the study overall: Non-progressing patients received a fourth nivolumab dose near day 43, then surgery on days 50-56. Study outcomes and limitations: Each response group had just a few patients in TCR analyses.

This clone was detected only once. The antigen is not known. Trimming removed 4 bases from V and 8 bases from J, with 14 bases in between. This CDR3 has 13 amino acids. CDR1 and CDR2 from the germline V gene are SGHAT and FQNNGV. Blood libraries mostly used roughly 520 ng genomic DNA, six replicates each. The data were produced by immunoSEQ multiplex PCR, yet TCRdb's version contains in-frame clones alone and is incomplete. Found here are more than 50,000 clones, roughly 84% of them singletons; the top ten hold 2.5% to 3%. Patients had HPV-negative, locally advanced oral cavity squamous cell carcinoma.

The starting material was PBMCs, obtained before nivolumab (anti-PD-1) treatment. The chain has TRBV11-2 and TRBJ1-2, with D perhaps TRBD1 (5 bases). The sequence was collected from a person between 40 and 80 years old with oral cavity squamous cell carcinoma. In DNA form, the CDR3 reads TGTGCCAGCAGCTCCCTCGGGGCCCGGGGCTACACCTTC. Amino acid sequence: CASSSLGARGYTF.